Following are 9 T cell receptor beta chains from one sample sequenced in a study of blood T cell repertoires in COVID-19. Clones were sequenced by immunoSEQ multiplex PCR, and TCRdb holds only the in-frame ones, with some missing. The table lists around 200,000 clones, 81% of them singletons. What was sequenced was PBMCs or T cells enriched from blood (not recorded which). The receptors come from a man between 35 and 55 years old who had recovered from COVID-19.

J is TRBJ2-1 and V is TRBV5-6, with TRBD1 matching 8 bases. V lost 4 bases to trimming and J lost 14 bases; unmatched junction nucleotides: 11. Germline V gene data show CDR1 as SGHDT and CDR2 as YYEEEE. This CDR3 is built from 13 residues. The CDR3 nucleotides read TGTGCCAGCAGCCAGACAGGGGCCCACACGGAGTTCTTC. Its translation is CASSQTGAHTEFF.

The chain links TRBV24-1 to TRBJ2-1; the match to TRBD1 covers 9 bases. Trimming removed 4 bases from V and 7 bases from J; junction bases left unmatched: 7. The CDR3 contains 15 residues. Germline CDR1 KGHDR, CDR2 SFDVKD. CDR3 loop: CATSEPGTGNNEQFF. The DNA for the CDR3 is TGTGCCACCAGTGAACCCGGGACAGGGAATAATGAGCAGTTCTTC.

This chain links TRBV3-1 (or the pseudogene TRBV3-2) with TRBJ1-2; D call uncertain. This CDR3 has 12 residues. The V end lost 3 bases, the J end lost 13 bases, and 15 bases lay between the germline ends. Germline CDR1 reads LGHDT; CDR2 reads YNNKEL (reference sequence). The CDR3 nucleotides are TGTGCCAGCAGCCACTTGAGGCGGAGTTTCACCTTC. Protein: CASSHLRRSFTF.

The CDR3 sequence is CASSSHWGVGETQYF. The CDR3 DNA reads as TGTGCCAGCAGTTCCCATTGGGGAGTAGGAGAGACCCAGTACTTC. This chain uses TRBV6-5 with TRBJ2-5; a weak D match, TRBD2 (5 bases). The CDR3 is 15 amino acids. Germline-derived CDR1 and CDR2 are MNHEY and SVGAGI. V was clipped by 4 bases and J by 4 bases, with 16 bases between them.

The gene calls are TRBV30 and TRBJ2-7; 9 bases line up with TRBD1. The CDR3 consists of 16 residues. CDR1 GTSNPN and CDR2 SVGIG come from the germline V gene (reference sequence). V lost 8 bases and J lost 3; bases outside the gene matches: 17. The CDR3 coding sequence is TGTGCCCACGGGACCGGGACAGGGTATGGATTCTACGAGCAGTACTTC. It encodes CAHGTGTGYGFYEQYF.

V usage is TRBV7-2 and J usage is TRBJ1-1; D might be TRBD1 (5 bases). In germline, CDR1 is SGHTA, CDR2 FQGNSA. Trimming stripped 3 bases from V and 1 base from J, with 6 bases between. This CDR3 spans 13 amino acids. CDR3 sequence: CASSFQGNTEAFF. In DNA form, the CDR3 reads TGTGCCAGCAGCTTCCAGGGGAACACTGAAGCTTTCTTT.

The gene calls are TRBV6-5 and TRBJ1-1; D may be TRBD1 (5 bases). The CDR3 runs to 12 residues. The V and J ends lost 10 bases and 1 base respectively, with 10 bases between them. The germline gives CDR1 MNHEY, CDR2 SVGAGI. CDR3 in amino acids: CATSTGNTEAFF. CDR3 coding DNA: TGTGCCACCTCTACAGGGAACACTGAAGCTTTCTTT.

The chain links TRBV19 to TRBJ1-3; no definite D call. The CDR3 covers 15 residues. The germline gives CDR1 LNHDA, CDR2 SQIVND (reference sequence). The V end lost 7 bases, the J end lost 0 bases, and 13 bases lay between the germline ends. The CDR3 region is CASTLTGNSGNTIYF. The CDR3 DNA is TGTGCCAGTACCCTCACGGGAAACTCTGGAAACACCATATATTTT.

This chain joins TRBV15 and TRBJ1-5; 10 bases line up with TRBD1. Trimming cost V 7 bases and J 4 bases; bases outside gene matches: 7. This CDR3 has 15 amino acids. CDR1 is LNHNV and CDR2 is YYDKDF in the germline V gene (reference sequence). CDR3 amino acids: CATTPGTGVNQPQHF. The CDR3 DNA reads TGTGCCACCACCCCCGGGACAGGGGTAAATCAGCCCCAGCATTTT. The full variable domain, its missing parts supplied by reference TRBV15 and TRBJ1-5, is DAMVIQNPRYQVTQFGKPVTLSCSQTLNHNVMYWYQQKSSQAPKLLFHYYDKDFNNEADTPDNFQSRRPNTSFCFLDIRSPGLGDTAMYLCATTPGTGVNQPQHFGDGTRLSIL.